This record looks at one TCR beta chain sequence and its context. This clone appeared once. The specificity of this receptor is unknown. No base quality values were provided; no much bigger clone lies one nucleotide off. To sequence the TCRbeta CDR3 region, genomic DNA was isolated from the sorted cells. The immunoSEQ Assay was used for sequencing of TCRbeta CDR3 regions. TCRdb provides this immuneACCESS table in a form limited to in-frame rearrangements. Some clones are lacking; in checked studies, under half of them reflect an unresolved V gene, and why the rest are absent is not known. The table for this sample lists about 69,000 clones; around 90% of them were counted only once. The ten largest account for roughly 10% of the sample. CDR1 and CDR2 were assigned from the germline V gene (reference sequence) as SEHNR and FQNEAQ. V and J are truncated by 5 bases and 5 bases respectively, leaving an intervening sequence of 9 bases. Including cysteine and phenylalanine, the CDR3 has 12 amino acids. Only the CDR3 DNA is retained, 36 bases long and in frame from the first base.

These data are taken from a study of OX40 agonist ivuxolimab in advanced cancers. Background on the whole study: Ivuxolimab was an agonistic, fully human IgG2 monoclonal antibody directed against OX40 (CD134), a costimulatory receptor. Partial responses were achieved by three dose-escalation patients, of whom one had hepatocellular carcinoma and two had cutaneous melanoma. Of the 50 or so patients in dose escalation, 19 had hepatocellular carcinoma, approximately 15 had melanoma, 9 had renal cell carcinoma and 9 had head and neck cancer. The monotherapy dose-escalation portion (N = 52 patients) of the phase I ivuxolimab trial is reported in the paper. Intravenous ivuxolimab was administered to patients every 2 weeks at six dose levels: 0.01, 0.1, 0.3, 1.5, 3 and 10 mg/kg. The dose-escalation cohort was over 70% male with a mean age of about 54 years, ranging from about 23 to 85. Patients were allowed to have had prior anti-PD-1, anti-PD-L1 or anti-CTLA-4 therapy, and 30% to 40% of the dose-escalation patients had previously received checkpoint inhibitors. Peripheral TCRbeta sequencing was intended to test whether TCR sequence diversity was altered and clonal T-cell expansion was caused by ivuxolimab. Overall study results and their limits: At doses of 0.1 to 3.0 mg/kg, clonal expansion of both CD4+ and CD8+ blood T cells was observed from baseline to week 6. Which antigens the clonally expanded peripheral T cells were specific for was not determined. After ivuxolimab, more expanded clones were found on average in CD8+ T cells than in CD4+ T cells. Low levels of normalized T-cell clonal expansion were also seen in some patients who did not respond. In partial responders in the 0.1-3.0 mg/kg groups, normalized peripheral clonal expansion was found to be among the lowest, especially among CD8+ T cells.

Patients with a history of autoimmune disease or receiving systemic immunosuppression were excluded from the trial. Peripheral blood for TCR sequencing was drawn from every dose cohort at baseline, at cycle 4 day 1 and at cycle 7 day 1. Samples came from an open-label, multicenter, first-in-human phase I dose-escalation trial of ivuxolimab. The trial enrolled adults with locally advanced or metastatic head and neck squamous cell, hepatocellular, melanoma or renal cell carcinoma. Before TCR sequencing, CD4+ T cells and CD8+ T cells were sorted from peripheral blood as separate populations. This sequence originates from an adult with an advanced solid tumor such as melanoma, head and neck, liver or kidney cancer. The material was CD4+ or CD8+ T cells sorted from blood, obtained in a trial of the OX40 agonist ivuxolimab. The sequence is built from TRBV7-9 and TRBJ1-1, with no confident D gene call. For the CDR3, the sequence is CASSRVQTEAFF. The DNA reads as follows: TGTGCCAGCAGCCGGGTCCAGACTGAAGCTTTCTTT.